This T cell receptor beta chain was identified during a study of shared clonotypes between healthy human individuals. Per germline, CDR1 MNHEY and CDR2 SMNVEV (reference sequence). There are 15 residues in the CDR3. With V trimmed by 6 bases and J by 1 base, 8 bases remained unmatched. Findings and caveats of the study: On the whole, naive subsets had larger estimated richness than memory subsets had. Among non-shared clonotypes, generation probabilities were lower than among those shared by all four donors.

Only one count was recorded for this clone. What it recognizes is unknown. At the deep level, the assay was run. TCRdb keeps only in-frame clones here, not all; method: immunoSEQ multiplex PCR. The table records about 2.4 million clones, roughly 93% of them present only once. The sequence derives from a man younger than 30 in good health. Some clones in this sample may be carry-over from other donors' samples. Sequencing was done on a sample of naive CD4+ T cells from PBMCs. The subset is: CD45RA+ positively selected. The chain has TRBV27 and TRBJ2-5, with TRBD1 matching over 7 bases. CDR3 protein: CASRPGQALQETQYF. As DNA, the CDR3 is TGTGCCAGCAGGCCCGGACAGGCGCTCCAAGAGACCCAGTACTTC.